The rows below give T cell receptor beta chains drawn from one sample of a study of molecular identifiers for immune sequencing clone quantification. TCRdb re-called the PCR reads through MiXCR, storing one row per CDR3 protein. The table includes hundreds of thousands of distinct CDR3 sequences, 15% to 20% detected once. Sequencing was done on a sample of naive CD8+ T cells from blood, with Jurkat cell RNA spiked in. These receptors originate from a human donor in good health. Some libraries in this study had Jurkat cell RNA spiked in. Each CDR3 is given with its conserved first and last residue.

V gene: TRBV20-1; J gene: TRBJ2-5; CDR3 length: 15; CDR3 protein: CSARVRDTSWETQYF
V gene: TRBV27; J gene: TRBJ2-3; CDR3 length: 15; CDR3 protein: CASSLVGVSTDTQYF
V gene: TRBV20-1; J gene: TRBJ2-5; CDR3 length: 18; CDR3 protein: CSARDIGLAGAAGETQYF
V gene: TRBV5-4; J gene: TRBJ2-7; CDR3 length: 15; CDR3 protein: CASSPTGRGSYEQYF
V gene: TRBV19; J gene: TRBJ1-1; CDR3 length: 15; CDR3 protein: CASSISPGGAYEAFF
V gene: TRBV24-1; J gene: TRBJ2-2; CDR3 length: 16; CDR3 protein: CATSESIGGVSGELFF
V gene: TRBV7-9; J gene: TRBJ2-3; CDR3 length: 15; CDR3 protein: CASSFELSGTDTQYF
V gene: TRBV30; J gene: TRBJ2-7; CDR3 length: 13; CDR3 protein: CAWSSTSGYEQYF
V gene: TRBV25-1; J gene: TRBJ1-2; CDR3 length: 15; CDR3 protein: CASSPAGTWAYGYTF
V gene: TRBV4-1; J gene: TRBJ2-3; CDR3 length: 16; CDR3 protein: CASSQAFRSSTDTQYF
V gene: TRBV6-5; J gene: TRBJ2-7; CDR3 length: 15; CDR3 protein: CASSYGAVSDYEQYF
V gene: TRBV29-1; J gene: TRBJ1-1; CDR3 length: 11; CDR3 protein: CSVPDRDEAFF
V gene: TRBV5-4; J gene: TRBJ2-7; CDR3 length: 13; CDR3 protein: CASSPAVEYEQYF
V gene: TRBV7-2; J gene: TRBJ2-5; CDR3 length: 14; CDR3 protein: CASSLGSGWETQYF
V gene: TRBV5-5; J gene: TRBJ1-1; CDR3 length: 16; CDR3 protein: CASSLTGPGMNTEAFF
V gene: TRBV2; J gene: TRBJ1-4; CDR3 length: 14; CDR3 protein: CASRMGQFNEKLFF
V gene: TRBV6-6; J gene: TRBJ1-2; CDR3 length: 13; CDR3 protein: CASSYSTSYGYTF
V gene: TRBV7-9; J gene: TRBJ2-5; CDR3 length: 15; CDR3 protein: CASSLDRGERETQYF
V gene: TRBV4-1; J gene: TRBJ2-3; CDR3 length: 15; CDR3 protein: CASSPTSDSPEGQYF